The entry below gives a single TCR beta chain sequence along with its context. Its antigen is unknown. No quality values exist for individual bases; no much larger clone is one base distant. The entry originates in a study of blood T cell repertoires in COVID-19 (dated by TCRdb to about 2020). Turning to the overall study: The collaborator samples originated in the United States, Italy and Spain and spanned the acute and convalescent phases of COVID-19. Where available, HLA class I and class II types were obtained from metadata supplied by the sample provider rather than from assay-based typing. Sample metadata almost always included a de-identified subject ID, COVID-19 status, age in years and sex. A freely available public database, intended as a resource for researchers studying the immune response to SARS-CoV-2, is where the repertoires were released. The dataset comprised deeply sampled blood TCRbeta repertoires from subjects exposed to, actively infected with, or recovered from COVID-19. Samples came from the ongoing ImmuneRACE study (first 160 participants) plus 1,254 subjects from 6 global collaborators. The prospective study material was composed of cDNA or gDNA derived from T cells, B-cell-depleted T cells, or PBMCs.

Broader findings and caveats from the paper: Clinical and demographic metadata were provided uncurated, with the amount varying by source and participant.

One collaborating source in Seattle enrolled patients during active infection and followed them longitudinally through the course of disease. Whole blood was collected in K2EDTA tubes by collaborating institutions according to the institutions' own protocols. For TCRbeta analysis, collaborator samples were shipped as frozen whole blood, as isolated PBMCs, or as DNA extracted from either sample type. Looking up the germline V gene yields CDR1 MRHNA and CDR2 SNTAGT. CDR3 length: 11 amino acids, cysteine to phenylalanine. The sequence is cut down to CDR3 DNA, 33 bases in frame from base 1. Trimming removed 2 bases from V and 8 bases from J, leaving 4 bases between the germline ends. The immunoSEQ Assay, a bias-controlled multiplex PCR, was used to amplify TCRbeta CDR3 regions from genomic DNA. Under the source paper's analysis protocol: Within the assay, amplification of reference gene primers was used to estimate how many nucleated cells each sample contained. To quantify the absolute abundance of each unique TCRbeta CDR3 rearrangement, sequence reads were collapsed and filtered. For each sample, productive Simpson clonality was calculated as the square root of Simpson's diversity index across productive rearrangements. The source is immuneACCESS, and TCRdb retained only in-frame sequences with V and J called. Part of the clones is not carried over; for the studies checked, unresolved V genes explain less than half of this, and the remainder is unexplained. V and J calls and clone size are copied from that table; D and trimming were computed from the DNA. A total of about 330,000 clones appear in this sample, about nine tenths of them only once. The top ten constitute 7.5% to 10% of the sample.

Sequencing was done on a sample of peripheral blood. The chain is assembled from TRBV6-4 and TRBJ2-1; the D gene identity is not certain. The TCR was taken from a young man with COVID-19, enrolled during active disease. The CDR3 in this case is CASSDGYEQFF. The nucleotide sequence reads TGTGCCAGCAGTGACGGCTATGAGCAGTTCTTC.